Detailed here is one T cell receptor beta chain. Its antigen is currently unknown. The data are from a study of T cell responses to AZD1222 COVID-19 vaccine. Study-level findings and limits: Spike-wide vaccine-associated CD4 TCRs dominated at 160-218 and 743-854. Once two AZD1222 doses were given, Spike-specific TCR breadth and depth went up. The study reported that nearly half of spike-specific TCRs target unmutated variant regions. Just a handful of AZD1222 recipients tested seropositive at baseline.

Assay: immunoSEQ multiplex PCR; the TCRdb copy retains only in-frame clones and omits some. The data show roughly 120,000 clones, with under 90% seen just once and 4% to 4.5% held by the top ten. The CDR3 consists of 14 residues. Germline V lookup: CDR1 WSHSY, CDR2 SAAADI. Trimming took 5 bases from V and 1 from J, leaving 10 bases between them. The V gene is TRBV10-2, the J gene TRBJ2-3, with D unresolved. The source material was peripheral blood, sampled on day 0 of AZD1222 vaccination. This receptor was taken from an adult in good health. The CDR3 loop reads CASSIRLGTDTQYF. CDR3 coding DNA: TGCGCCAGCAGTATTCGGCTGGGCACAGATACGCAGTATTTT.